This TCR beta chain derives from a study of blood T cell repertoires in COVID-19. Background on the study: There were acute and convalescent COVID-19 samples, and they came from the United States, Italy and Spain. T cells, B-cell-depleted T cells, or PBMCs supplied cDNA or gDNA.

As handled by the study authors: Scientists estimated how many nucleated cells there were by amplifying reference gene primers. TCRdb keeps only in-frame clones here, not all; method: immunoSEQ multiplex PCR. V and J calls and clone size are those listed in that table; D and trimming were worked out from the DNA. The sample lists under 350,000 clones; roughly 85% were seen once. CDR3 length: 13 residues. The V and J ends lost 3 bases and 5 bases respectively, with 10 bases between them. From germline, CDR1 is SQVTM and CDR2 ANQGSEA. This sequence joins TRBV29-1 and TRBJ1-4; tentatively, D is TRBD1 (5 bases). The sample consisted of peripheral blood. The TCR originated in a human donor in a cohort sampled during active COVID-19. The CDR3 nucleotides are TGCAGCGTTGATGACAGCATCAATGAAAAACTGTTTTTT. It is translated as CSVDDSINEKLFF. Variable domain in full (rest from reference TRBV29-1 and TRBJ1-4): SAVISQKPSRDICQRGTSLTIQCQVDSQVTMMFWYRQQPGQSLTLIATANQGSEATYESGFVIDKFPISRPNLTFSTLTVSNMSPEDSSIYLCSVDDSINEKLFFGSGTQLSVL.